This TCR beta chain was recovered during a study of cytomegalovirus exposure and HLA in healthy donors. Looked up from germline, CDR1 is KGHSH and CDR2 is LQKENI. V was pared by 5 bases and J by 7 bases, with 8 bases of the junction left unmatched. This CDR3 comprises 14 residues. 60 Vbeta and 13 Jbeta primers were used in PCR. Here immunoSEQ multiplex PCR was the method, and the copy in TCRdb shows in-frame clones only, minus some. The sample lists some 140,000 clones, 64% occurring once. This TCR was sampled from a woman aged 40 to 50 in good health and CMV-seronegative. The sample consisted of PBMCs. The V call is TRBV18, the J call TRBJ1-2; 9 bases fit TRBD1. In nucleotides, the CDR3 is TGTGCCAGCTCATCTCCCGGGACAGGGTTTGGCTACACCTTC. Its translation is CASSSPGTGFGYTF. The whole variable domain, remainder taken from reference TRBV18 and TRBJ1-2, is NAGVMQNPRHLVRRRGQEARLRCSPMKGHSHVYWYRQLPEEGLKFMVYLQKENIIDESGMPKERFSAEFPKEGPSILRIQQVVRGDSAAYFCASSSPGTGFGYTFGSGTRLTVV.